This TCR beta chain was captured in a study of blood T cell repertoires in COVID-19. At the level of the study: PBMCs, B-cell-depleted T cells, or T cells were the source of the cDNA or gDNA that made up the material.

Generated by immunoSEQ multiplex PCR, the TCRdb table keeps only in-frame clones and is missing some. The sample gives over 25,000 clones, roughly 88% of which show up once; about 1% is in the top ten. The sample consisted of peripheral blood. This clonotype was sampled from a man between 65 and 80 years old with active or convalescent COVID-19.

CDR3 DNA: TGTGCCAGCAGCTTAGCCGGGACATTCTCTGGAAACACCATATATTTT. Protein sequence: CASSLAGTFSGNTIYF. The V and J genes are TRBV7-2 and TRBJ1-3; possible D gene TRBD1, 6 bases. The V end was cut by 0 bases, the J end by 0 bases, with 9 bases between. The CDR3 sequence is 16 residues long. Germline V gene data show CDR1 as SGHTA and CDR2 as FQGNSA.